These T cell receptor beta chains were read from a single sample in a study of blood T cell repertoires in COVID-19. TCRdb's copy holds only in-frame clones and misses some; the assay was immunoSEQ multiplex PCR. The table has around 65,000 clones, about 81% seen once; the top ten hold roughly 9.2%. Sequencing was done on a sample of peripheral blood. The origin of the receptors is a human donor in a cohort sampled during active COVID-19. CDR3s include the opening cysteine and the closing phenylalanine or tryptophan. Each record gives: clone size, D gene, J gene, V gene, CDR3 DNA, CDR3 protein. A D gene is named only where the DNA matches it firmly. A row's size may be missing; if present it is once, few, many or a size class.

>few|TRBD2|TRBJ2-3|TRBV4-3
TGCGCCAGCAGCCAGAATAGCGGGACTAGCACAGATACGCAGTATTTT
CASSQNSGTSTDTQYF
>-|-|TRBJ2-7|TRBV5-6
TGTGCCAGCAGCTTGCAGGGGCCAGCCGAGCAGTACTTC
CASSLQGPAEQYF
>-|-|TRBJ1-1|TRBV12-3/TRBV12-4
TGTGCCAGCAGCCTACAGGGTAGCACTGAAGCTTTCTTT
CASSLQGSTEAFF
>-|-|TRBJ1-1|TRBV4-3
TGCGCCAGCAGCCAACGGGCCCGGGGAGGTGAAGCTTTCTTT
CASSQRARGGEAFF
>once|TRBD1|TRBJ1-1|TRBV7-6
TGTGCCAGCAGCTTAGCGGCAGTCGGCAGGGGGCCTGGGACTGAAGCTTTCTTT
CASSLAAVGRGPGTEAFF
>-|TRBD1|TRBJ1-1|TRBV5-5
TGTGCCAGCAGCCCGCCGGGACAGGGGTTTTCGGCTTTCTTT
CASSPPGQGFSAFF
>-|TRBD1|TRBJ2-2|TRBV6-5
TGTGCCAGCAGTTCCATGACAGGGATCACCGGGGAGCTGTTTTTT
CASSSMTGITGELFF
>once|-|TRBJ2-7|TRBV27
TGTGCCAGCAGTTTGGGGGCCCCTTCGACCCTCTACGAGCAGTACTTC
CASSLGAPSTLYEQYF
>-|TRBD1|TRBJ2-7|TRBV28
TGTGCCAGCAGCGTAACCGGGACAGAGTACGAGCAGTACTTC
CASSVTGTEYEQYF
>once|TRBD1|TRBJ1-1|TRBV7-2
TGTGCCAGCAGCGGGAGAAGGGACAGGGGATTTGGGAACACTGAAGCTTTCTTT
CASSGRRDRGFGNTEAFF
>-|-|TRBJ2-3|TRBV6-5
TGTGCCAGCACCGAGGGATTACCCTACACAGATACGCAGTATTTT
CASTEGLPYTDTQYF